This TCR beta chain was sequenced during a study of cytomegalovirus exposure and HLA in healthy donors. Concerning this clone itself: Its matching antigen is unknown.

Trimming took 4 bases from V and 9 from J, leaving 10 bases between them. The length of the CDR3 is 12 residues. Germline V gene data show CDR1 as MNHNY and CDR2 as SVGAGI (reference sequence). Study-wide results and limits: A missense DCLRE1C variant was associated with V- and J-gene trimming of TCR beta chains in a later analysis, and an independent cohort replicated the association. TCR beta sequences numbering around 15,000 were associated with HLA alleles at 0.05 false discovery rate in a later analysis.

Both 60 Vbeta primers and 13 Jbeta primers went into the PCR. Using immunoSEQ multiplex PCR, the repertoire was profiled, and TCRdb retains in-frame clones only, with some absent. The sample consists of some 160,000 clones, more than 65% of them appearing once. This TCR was sampled from a woman between 45 and 65 years old in good health and CMV-seronegative. What was sequenced was PBMCs. The chain has TRBV6-6 and TRBJ2-1, with a weak D call TRBD2 (5 bases). DNA for the CDR3: TGTGCCAGCAGTTTGGACTCGCGTGAGCAGTTCTTC. Protein sequence: CASSLDSREQFF.